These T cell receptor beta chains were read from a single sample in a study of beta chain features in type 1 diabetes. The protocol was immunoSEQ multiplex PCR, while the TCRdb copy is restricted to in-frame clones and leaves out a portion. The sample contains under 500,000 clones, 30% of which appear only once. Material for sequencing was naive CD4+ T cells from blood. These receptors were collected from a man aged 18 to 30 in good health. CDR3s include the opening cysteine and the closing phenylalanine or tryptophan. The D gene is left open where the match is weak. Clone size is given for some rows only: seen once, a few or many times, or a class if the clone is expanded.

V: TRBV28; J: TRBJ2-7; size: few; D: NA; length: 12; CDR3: CASRPTGFEQYF; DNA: TGTGCCAGCAGGCCCACAGGGTTCGAGCAGTACTTC
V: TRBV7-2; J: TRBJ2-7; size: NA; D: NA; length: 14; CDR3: CASSLVGDSYEQYF; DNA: TGTGCCAGCAGCTTAGTCGGGGACTCCTACGAGCAGTACTTC
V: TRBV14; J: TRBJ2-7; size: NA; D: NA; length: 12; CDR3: CAGGPWTYEQYF; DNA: TGTGCCGGGGGTCCTTGGACCTACGAGCAGTACTTC
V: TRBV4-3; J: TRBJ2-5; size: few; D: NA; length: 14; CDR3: CASSQDSRSETQYF; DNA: TGCGCCAGCAGCCAAGATTCGAGGTCAGAGACCCAGTACTTC
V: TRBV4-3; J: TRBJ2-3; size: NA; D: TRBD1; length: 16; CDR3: CASSPRRQGGTDTQYF; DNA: TGCGCCAGCAGCCCCCGCCGCCAGGGGGGCACAGATACGCAGTATTTT
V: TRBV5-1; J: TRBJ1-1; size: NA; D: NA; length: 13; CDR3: CASSSQGNTEAFF; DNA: TGCGCCAGCAGCTCCCAGGGAAACACTGAAGCTTTCTTT
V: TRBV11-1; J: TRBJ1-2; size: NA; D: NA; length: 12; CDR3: CASSKGTFGYTF; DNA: TGTGCCAGCAGCAAGGGGACATTCGGCTACACCTTC
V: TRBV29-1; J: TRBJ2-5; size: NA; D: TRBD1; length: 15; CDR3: CSVEVIGTATETQYF; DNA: TGCAGCGTTGAAGTTATCGGGACAGCGACGGAGACCCAGTACTTC
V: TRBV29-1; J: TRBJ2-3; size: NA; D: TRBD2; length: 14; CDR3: CSVAGTSDTDTQYF; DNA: TGCAGCGTTGCAGGGACTAGCGATACAGATACGCAGTATTTT
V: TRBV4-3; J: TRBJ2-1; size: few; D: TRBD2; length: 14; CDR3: CASSQELAGIQQFF; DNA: TGCGCCAGCAGCCAAGAACTAGCGGGTATCCAGCAGTTCTTC
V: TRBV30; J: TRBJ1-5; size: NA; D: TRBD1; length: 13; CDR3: CAWRQGAGQPQHF; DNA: TGTGCCTGGAGACAGGGGGCGGGACAGCCCCAGCATTTT
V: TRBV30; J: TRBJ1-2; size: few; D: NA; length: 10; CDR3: CVTSRHGYTF; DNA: TGTGTGACCAGCAGACATGGCTACACCTTC
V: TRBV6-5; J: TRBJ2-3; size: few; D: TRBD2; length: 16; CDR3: CASSFIAGDLPDTQYF; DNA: TGTGCCAGCAGTTTCATAGCGGGAGATCTCCCAGATACGCAGTATTTT